This T cell receptor beta chain appears in the sequencing data of a study of T cell repertoires in cytomegalovirus infection. Study as a whole: Evidence of both CMV infection and a matching HLA type came from public TCR beta signatures.

Germline V gives CDR1 SNHLY, CDR2 FYNNEI. V was trimmed by 7 bases and J by 6 bases, leaving 15 bases between them. There are 14 residues in the CDR3. Findings and limits, study-wide: In two of eight donors, the top clonotype was HLA-C-restricted CMV-specific. Of the TCR beta families, the public ones yielded a cumulative frequency that identified carriers of CMV plus the relevant HLA.

TCRdb redid the calling of the reads with MiXCR, one entry per CDR3 protein. The sample contains fewer than 700,000 distinct CDR3 sequences, 24% of which appear only once. This clonotype has only a few counts. What it binds is unknown. The clonotype comes from a human donor in good health (CMV status not recorded). Some clones in this sample may be carry-over from other donors' samples. This chain connects TRBV2 to TRBJ1-4; D is perhaps TRBD1 (6 bases). Input material: CD8+ T cells from PBMCs. DNA for the CDR3: TGTGCCAGCAATCCGGACAGCTTAGATGAAAAACTGTTTTTT. It encodes CASNPDSLDEKLFF.